This TCR beta chain was found in a study of radiation and T cells in renal cell carcinoma. The time point denotes: baseline pretreatment blood. Treatment defined: 15 Gy SBRT to primary tumor, nephrectomy 4 weeks later. After SBRT, blood was collected at 2 and 4 weeks, plus baseline. Sequenced by immunoSEQ multiplex PCR; TCRdb stores in-frame clones only, minus some. The table lists about 49,000 clones, about 80% of them singletons. Germline CDR1 MGHRA, CDR2 YSYEKL. With 4 bases clipped from V and 10 bases from J, the junction kept 12 bases outside the gene matches. This CDR3 spans 15 amino acids. This receptor was obtained from a woman between 65 and 79 years old with renal cell carcinoma. The gene calls are TRBV4-1 and TRBJ2-1; 8 nucleotides match TRBD2. The sequencing used blood, collected from a patient whose treatment included radiotherapy and nephrectomy. CDR3 nucleotide sequence: TGCGCCAGCAGCCCGGCCGGTAGCGGGATGGGCGAGCAGTTCTTC. Translated, it gives CASSPAGSGMGEQFF.